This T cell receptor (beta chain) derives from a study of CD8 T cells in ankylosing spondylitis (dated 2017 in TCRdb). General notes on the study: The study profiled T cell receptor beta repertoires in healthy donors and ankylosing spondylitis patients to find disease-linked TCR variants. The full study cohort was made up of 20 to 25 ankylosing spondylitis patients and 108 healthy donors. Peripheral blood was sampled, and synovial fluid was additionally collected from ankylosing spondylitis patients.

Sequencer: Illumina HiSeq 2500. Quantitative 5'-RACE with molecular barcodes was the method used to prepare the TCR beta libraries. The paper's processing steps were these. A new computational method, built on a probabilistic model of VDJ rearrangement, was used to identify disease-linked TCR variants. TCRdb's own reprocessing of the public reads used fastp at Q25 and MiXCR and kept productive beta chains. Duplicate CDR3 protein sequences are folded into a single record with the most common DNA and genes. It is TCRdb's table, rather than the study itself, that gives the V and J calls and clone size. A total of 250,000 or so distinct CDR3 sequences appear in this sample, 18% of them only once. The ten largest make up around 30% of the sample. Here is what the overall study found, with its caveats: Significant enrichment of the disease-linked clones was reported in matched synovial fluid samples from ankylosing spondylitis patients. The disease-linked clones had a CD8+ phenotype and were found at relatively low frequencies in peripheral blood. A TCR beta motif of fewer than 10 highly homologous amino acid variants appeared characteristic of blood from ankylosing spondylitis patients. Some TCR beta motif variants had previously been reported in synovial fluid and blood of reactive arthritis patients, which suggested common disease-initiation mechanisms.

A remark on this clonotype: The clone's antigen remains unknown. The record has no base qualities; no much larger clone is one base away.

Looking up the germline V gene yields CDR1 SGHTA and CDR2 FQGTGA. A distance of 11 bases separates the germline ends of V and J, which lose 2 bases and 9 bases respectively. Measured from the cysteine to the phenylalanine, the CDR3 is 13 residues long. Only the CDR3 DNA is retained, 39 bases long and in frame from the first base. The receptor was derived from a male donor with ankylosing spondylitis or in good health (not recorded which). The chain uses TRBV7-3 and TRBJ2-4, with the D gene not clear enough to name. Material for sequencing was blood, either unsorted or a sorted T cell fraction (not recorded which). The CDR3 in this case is CASSLVGSGIQYF. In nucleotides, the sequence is TGTGCCAGCAGCTTAGTCGGGTCGGGCATTCAGTACTTC. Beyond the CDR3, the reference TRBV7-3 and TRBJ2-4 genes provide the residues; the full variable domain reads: GAGVSQTPSNKVTEKGKYVELRCDPISGHTALYWYRQSLGQGPEFLIYFQGTGAADDSGLPNDRFFAVRPEGSVSTLKIQRTERGDSAVYLCASSLVGSGIQYFGAGTRLSVL.